The 17 T cell receptor beta chains in this list originate from one sample, sequenced in a study of blood T cell repertoires in COVID-19. The table came from immunoSEQ multiplex PCR; TCRdb's copy has only in-frame clones and leaves some out. The repertoire holds a few hundred thousand clones, with 80% to 90% as singletons. Sequences were obtained from peripheral blood. The receptors were sampled from a woman aged 25-40 years with active or convalescent COVID-19.

The chain uses TRBV11-2 and TRBJ1-6, with 8 bases aligning to TRBD1. Losses at the gene ends were 5 bases for V and 0 bases for J; bases not matched to a gene: 9. The CDR3 has 18 amino acids. The V gene's germline CDR1 is SGHAT and CDR2 FQNNGV. The CDR3 loop is CASSQGTGPSSYNSPLHF. The CDR3 nucleotides read TGTGCCAGCAGCCAAGGGACAGGCCCGAGCTCCTATAATTCACCCCTCCACTTT.

The V and J genes are TRBV4-2 and TRBJ1-3, with 7 bases lining up with TRBD1. The germline V gene has CDR1 LGHNA and CDR2 YNFKEQ. CDR3 length equals 15 residues. Unmatched junction bases numbered 7, after V lost 0 bases and J lost 8 bases. Here the CDR3 reads CASSQEGRGRDTIYF. CDR3 DNA sequence: TGTGCCAGCAGCCAAGAGGGCAGGGGGAGAGACACCATATATTTT.

The chain links TRBV7-2 to TRBJ1-2; TRBD1 might be the D (6 bases). The V end lost 3 bases, the J end lost 8 bases, and 10 bases lay between the germline ends. CDR1 and CDR2 (germline): SGHTA, FQGNSA. This CDR3 has 12 amino acids. The CDR3, as DNA: TGTGCCAGCAGCTTCCCCGACAGGGGCTACACCTTC. It translates to CASSFPDRGYTF. Full variable domain (rest looked up from reference TRBV7-2 and TRBJ1-2): GAGVSQSPSNKVTEKGKDVELRCDPISGHTALYWYRQSLGQGLEFLIYFQGNSAPDKSGLPSDRFSAERTGGSVSTLTIQRTQQEDSAVYLCASSFPDRGYTFGSGTRLTVV.

The chain combines TRBV4-1 with TRBJ2-1; 8 nucleotides match TRBD2. V lost 5 bases to trimming and J lost 5 bases; unmatched junction nucleotides: 8. The CDR3 length is 15 residues. Germline-derived CDR1 and CDR2 are MGHRA and YSYEKL. The CDR3 here is CASSGGGSIDNEQFF. The CDR3 region has the DNA TGCGCCAGCAGCGGCGGGGGGTCGATTGACAATGAGCAGTTCTTC.

The chain uses TRBV28 and TRBJ2-5, with D tentatively TRBD2 (5 bases). This CDR3 region has 16 residues. Deletions cut 1 base from V and 1 base from J, with 13 bases between. The germline V gene has CDR1 MDHEN and CDR2 SYDVKM. CDR3 coding DNA: TGTGCCAGCAGTTTATATCCGGGGTCCTCCCAAGAGACCCAGTACTTC. It translates to CASSLYPGSSQETQYF.

The chain joins TRBV5-1 to TRBJ1-5, with D tentatively TRBD1 (5 bases). In germline, CDR1 is SGHRS, CDR2 YFSETQ. The CDR3 is made up of 15 amino acids. Trimming removed 2 bases from V and 2 bases from J, with 11 bases in between. The CDR3 loop reads CASSFLTGGNQPQHF. In nucleotides, the CDR3 is TGCGCCAGCAGCTTTTTGACGGGGGGCAATCAGCCCCAGCATTTT.

The rearrangement joins TRBV11-2 to TRBJ2-1, with D perhaps matching TRBD1 (5 bases). CDR3 length: 14 residues. V was clipped by 2 bases and J by 2 bases, with 7 bases between them. Germline values: CDR1 SGHAT, CDR2 FQNNGV. The CDR3 reads CASSLTTAYNEQFF. Here the CDR3 DNA reads TGTGCCAGCAGCTTAACGACAGCCTACAATGAGCAGTTCTTC.

V is TRBV7-8 and J is TRBJ1-4, with TRBD1 matching over 7 bases. V trimming: 4 bases; J trimming: 8 bases; junction bases outside the gene matches: 10. Germline assignment: CDR1 SGHVS and CDR2 FQNEAQ. The CDR3 has 15 amino acids. The CDR3 sequence is CASSSETGVKEKLFF. The CDR3 DNA reads as TGTGCCAGCAGCTCCGAAACAGGGGTTAAGGAAAAACTGTTTTTT.

This clone has a single count. CDR3 DNA: TGCGCCAGCAGCCATAGGACAGGGGAAGAGACCCAGTACTTC. Protein sequence: CASSHRTGEETQYF. This rearrangement joins TRBV5-1 to TRBJ2-5; TRBD1 matches 9 bases. The V segment lost 4 bases and the J segment 3 bases; nucleotides outside the gene matches: 4. Germline CDR1 reads SGHRS; CDR2 reads YFSETQ. The CDR3 loop spans 14 amino acids.

This chain joins TRBV7-2 and TRBJ2-3; D call uncertain. The CDR3 sequence is 13 residues long. Trimming shortened V by 4 bases and J by 1 base, and 6 bases separated the two germline ends. Looked up from germline, CDR1 is SGHTA and CDR2 is FQGNSA. The CDR3 coding sequence is TGTGCCAGCAGCTACACAGGCACAGATACGCAGTATTTT. It codes for CASSYTGTDTQYF.

This rearrangement joins TRBV10-3 to TRBJ2-3; D possibly corresponds to TRBD2 (6 bases). The ends were cut back, 4 bases at V and 2 bases at J, with 16 bases in the middle. CDR3 length: 16 residues. Per germline, CDR1 ENHRY and CDR2 SYGVKD. The CDR3 spells CAISGPTAGTTDTQYF. The CDR3, as DNA: TGTGCCATCAGTGGCCCCACTGCGGGGACCACAGATACGCAGTATTTT.

J is TRBJ1-4 and V is TRBV15, with TRBD1 matching 7 bases. Germline CDR1 and CDR2: LNHNV and YYDKDF (reference sequence). The CDR3 has 16 residues. V shed 5 bases and J 10 bases; nucleotides not matched to a gene: 16. CDR3 nucleotides: TGTGCCACCAGCCTCAGGACAGGACCCCGACTGGGAAAACTGTTTTTT. Translation gives CATSLRTGPRLGKLFF.

A single count supports this clone. The V call is TRBV7-3, the J call TRBJ2-3; tentatively, D is TRBD1 (5 bases). The V and J ends lost 1 base and 5 bases respectively, with 7 bases between them. Germline-derived CDR1 and CDR2 are SGHTA and FQGTGA. CDR3 length: 13 amino acids. The CDR3 here is CASSLSTGDTQYF. The CDR3 DNA follows: TGTGCCAGCAGCTTAAGTACAGGAGATACGCAGTATTTT.

V gene TRBV7-2 combines with J gene TRBJ1-1; 7 bases are shared with TRBD1. This CDR3 has 12 amino acids. Germline V gives CDR1 SGHTA, CDR2 FQGNSA. Losses at the gene ends were 6 bases for V and 10 bases for J; bases not matched to a gene: 8. The CDR3 reads CASRLNRGRAFF. The CDR3 DNA is TGTGCCAGCAGGCTGAACAGGGGACGAGCTTTCTTT.

V usage is TRBV19 and J usage is TRBJ1-2; 12 bases align to TRBD1. The V and J ends lost 5 bases and 0 bases, in that order; junction bases with no gene match: 4. CDR1 LNHDA and CDR2 SQIVND come from the germline V gene (reference sequence). CDR3 length: 16 residues. The CDR3 region has the DNA TGTGCCAGTAGTGGAGGGACAGGGGGCGCTAACTATGGCTACACCTTC. This translates into CASSGGTGGANYGYTF. Filled out from reference TRBV19 and TRBJ1-2, the complete variable domain reads DGGITQSPKYLFRKEGQNVTLSCEQNLNHDAMYWYRQDPGQGLRLIYYSQIVNDFQKGDIAEGYSVSREKKESFPLTVTSAQKNPTAFYLCASSGGTGGANYGYTFGSGTRLTVV.

The chain uses TRBV28 and TRBJ1-5; TRBD1 might be the D (5 bases). V lost 6 bases and J 3 bases, leaving 12 bases between the germline ends. The CDR3 contains 14 residues. Germline V lookup: CDR1 MDHEN, CDR2 SYDVKM. CDR3: CASRPPGDNQPQHF. The CDR3 DNA is TGTGCCAGCAGACCACCGGGGGACAATCAGCCCCAGCATTTT.

The V gene is TRBV5-1, the J gene TRBJ2-1; 11 nucleotides line up with TRBD2. The CDR3 runs to 15 residues. V lost 6 bases to trimming and J lost 4 bases; unmatched junction nucleotides: 6. Germline V gives CDR1 SGHRS, CDR2 YFSETQ. CDR3 nucleotide sequence: TGCGCCAGCACCCGGACTAGCGGGTCGTACAATGAGCAGTTCTTC. This codes for CASTRTSGSYNEQFF.